This TCR beta chain stems from a study of Ad26.COV2.S vaccination and SARS-CoV-2 variants. The assay was immunoSEQ multiplex PCR, and TCRdb's table has in-frame clones only and misses some. The data hold some 350,000 clones, with just over 90% observed a single time. On this clone itself: Its matching antigen is unknown.

Findings and caveats of the study: Using TCR breadth and depth analyses may have led to underestimated total T cell responses. Substantial post-vaccination breadth of spike-specific CD8+ and CD4+ T cell responses was reported. Comparable non-spike TCR breadth was observed in vaccine and placebo recipients.

V lost 3 bases and J lost 2, with 6 bases in between. CDR3 size: 13 residues. Germline CDR1 and CDR2: KGHDR and SFDVKD. This receptor was identified in a human donor who had recovered from COVID-19. The specimen was peripheral blood, collected after recovery from COVID-19. The chain has TRBV24-1 and TRBJ2-5; D unclear. CDR3 sequence reads: CATSDGRQETQYF. The CDR3 DNA follows: TGTGCCACCAGTGATGGCAGGCAAGAGACCCAGTACTTC.